This T cell receptor beta chain was sequenced for a study of blood T cell repertoires in COVID-19. As processed by the authors: Scientists estimated how many nucleated cells there were by amplifying reference gene primers. The assay was immunoSEQ multiplex PCR, and TCRdb's table has in-frame clones only and misses some. That table gives V, J and clone size, and the DNA gave D and trimming. The sample has some 41,000 clones; roughly 85% are singletons. The trim removed 3 bases at V and 11 bases at J, leaving 7 bases unmatched. The CDR3 covers 15 residues. The germline V gene has CDR1 SGHNT and CDR2 YENEEA.

This TCR was recovered from a woman aged 70 to 79 with acute or convalescent COVID-19. This sequence joins TRBV11-3 and TRBJ1-4, with 12 bases identical to TRBD1. The sample consisted of peripheral blood. CDR3 loop: CASSFGGQGAGKLFF. The DNA of the CDR3 is TGTGCCAGCAGCTTCGGGGGACAGGGGGCAGGGAAACTGTTTTTT.